This T cell receptor beta chain comes out of a study of CD8 T cells in ankylosing spondylitis. This CDR3 has 14 amino acids. V was cut by 5 bases and J by 6 bases, with 14 bases left in between. Study-wide results and caveats: Disease-linked clones reportedly showed significant enrichment in matched ankylosing spondylitis synovial fluid.

This clonotype appeared many times. Its specificity is not known. Quantitative 5'-RACE was performed with molecular barcodes, and it yielded the TCR beta libraries. Each CDR3 protein is one row after TCRdb ran MiXCR on the 5' RACE reads. The data contain some 270,000 distinct CDR3 sequences, 15% to 20% of them singletons. Source material: blood, either unsorted or a sorted T cell fraction (not recorded which). The gene calls are TRBV12-3 or TRBV12-4 and TRBJ1-5; tentatively, D is TRBD1 (6 bases). The source of this sequence is a male donor with ankylosing spondylitis or in good health (not recorded which). CDR3 nucleotides: TGTGCCAGCAGTCCGTGGGGGGGCATTCAGCCCCAGCATTTT. Protein product: CASSPWGGIQPQHF.